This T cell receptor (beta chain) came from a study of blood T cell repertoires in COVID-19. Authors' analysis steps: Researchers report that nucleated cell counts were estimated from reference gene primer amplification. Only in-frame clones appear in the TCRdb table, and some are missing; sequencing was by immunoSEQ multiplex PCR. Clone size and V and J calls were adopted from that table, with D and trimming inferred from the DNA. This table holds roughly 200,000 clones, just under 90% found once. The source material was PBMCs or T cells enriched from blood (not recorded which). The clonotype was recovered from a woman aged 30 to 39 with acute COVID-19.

This CDR3 is CASWVAVNSPLHF. DNA of the CDR3: TGTGCCAGCTGGGTCGCGGTCAATTCACCCCTCCACTTT. This chain connects TRBV28 to TRBJ1-6; unclear D gene. The V and J ends lost 8 bases and 7 bases respectively, with 12 bases between them. There are 13 residues in the CDR3. The germline CDR1 and CDR2 sequences are MDHEN and SYDVKM.